The clone carrying this T cell receptor (beta chain) was detected many times. Its matching antigen is unknown. V trimming: 2 bases; J trimming: 6 bases; junction bases outside the gene matches: 1. The CDR3 runs 12 residues. Germline V gene lookup returns CDR1 GTSNPN and CDR2 SVGIG (reference sequence). These data come from a study of T cells in Graves' hyperthyroidism and ophthalmopathy. Study outcomes and limitations: In validation, the model predicted ophthalmopathy. These predictions came a median roughly 6 months before onset.

TCR beta CDR3 sequences were amplified from RNA transcripts. TCR CDR3 regions were first amplified by RT-PCR with HTBI primers. TCRdb reanalysed the multiplex PCR reads using MiXCR and keeps one entry per CDR3 protein. This sample has roughly 290,000 distinct CDR3 sequences, with roughly 14% found just once. Sequenced: blood. The V and J genes are TRBV30 and TRBJ2-1; 7 nucleotides match TRBD1. This clonotype was obtained from a woman aged 25-40 years with Graves' hyperthyroidism that later progressed to Graves' ophthalmopathy. CDR3 coding DNA: TGTGCCTGGAGTACAGGGGCCAATGAGCAGTTCTTC. Translation: CAWSTGANEQFF.